This TCR beta chain was sequenced during a study of blood T cell repertoires in COVID-19. Looking at the study overall: From the United States, Italy and Spain came samples of acute and convalescent COVID-19. Nucleic acid was either cDNA or gDNA, and it came from T cells, B-cell-depleted T cells, or PBMCs.

Patients in Seattle were enrolled during active infection, then followed longitudinally. Authors' processing steps: It was from reference gene primer amplification that nucleated cell counts were estimated. The table came from immunoSEQ multiplex PCR; TCRdb's copy has only in-frame clones and leaves some out. That table furnishes V, J and clone size, whereas the DNA furnished D and trimming. The top ten hold roughly 1.3% of the sample, which has roughly 200,000 clones, 75% to 85% seen once. This CDR3 has 14 residues. From germline, CDR1 is LNHNV and CDR2 YYDKDF (reference sequence). The V segment lost 6 bases and the J segment 2 bases; nucleotides outside the gene matches: 6.

The chain uses TRBV15 and TRBJ2-7; 8 nucleotides align to TRBD1. The specimen sequenced was peripheral blood. This sequence was found in a woman aged 30 to 39 with COVID-19, enrolled during active disease. The CDR3 DNA reads TGTGCCACCAGTTCACGGACAGGGCCCTACGAGCAGTACTTC. Amino acid sequence: CATSSRTGPYEQYF.